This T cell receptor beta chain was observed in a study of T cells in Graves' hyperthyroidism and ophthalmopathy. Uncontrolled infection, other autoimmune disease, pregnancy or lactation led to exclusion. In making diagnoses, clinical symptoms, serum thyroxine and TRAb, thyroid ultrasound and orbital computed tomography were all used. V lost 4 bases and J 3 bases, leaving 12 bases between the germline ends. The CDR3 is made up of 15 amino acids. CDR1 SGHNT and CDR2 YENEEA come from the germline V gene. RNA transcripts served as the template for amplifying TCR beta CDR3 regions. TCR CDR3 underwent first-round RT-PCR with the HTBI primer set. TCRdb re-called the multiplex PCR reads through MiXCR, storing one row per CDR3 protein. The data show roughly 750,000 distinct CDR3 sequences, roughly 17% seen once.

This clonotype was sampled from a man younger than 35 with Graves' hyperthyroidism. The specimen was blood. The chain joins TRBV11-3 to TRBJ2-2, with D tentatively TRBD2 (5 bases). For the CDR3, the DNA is TGTGCCAGCAGCTCCCGAGGGATGTACACCGGGGAGCTGTTTTTT. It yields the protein CASSSRGMYTGELFF.